One and the same sample provided the 12 T cell receptor beta chains below, sequenced in a study of cytomegalovirus exposure and HLA in healthy donors. TCRdb's copy holds only in-frame clones and misses some; the assay was immunoSEQ multiplex PCR. The sample lists roughly 120,000 clones, approximately 90% occurring once. Sequencing input: PBMCs. These TCRs come from a man between 18 and 35 years old in good health and CMV-seropositive.

J is TRBJ2-3 and V is TRBV2; D remains ambiguous. Germline CDR1 SNHLY, CDR2 FYNNEI. V shed 4 bases and J shed 6 bases, with 5 bases lying between them. The CDR3 consists of 11 residues. The CDR3 coding sequence is TGTGCCAGCAGTGTTTCGGATACGCAGTATTTT. It specifies CASSVSDTQYF.

This clone came up once. The chain links TRBV19 to TRBJ2-7; TRBD2 matches at 11 bases. The CDR3 loop spans 16 amino acids. CDR1 LNHDA and CDR2 SQIVND come from the germline V gene (reference sequence). V dropped 5 bases and J dropped 5; count of bases not matched to a gene: 11. The CDR3, as DNA: TGTGCCAGTAGTGGTAGACTAGCGGGGCTTTCAGACGAGCAGTACTTC. Translated, it gives CASSGRLAGLSDEQYF.

A single count supports this clone. The chain carries TRBV19 and TRBJ1-2; a possible D gene is TRBD1 (5 bases). V was cut by 1 base and J by 0 bases, with 9 bases left in between. The CDR3 is 15 amino acids. From germline, CDR1 is LNHDA and CDR2 SQIVND (reference sequence). CDR3 sequence: CASSIATGANYGYTF. DNA of the CDR3: TGTGCCAGTAGTATAGCAACAGGAGCTAACTATGGCTACACCTTC.

This rearrangement joins TRBV6-4 to TRBJ2-7; D is perhaps TRBD1 (6 bases). The CDR3 sequence is 11 residues long. Germline CDR1 MRHNA, CDR2 SNTAGT. The V and J ends lost 7 bases and 6 bases respectively, with 10 bases between them. CDR3 DNA sequence: TGTGCCAGCACTACAGGGACCGAGCAGTACTTC. Translation: CASTTGTEQYF.

The chain combines TRBV30 with TRBJ2-1; D is perhaps TRBD2 (6 bases). Germline V CDR1 and CDR2: GTSNPN, SVGIG (reference sequence). V lost 0 bases and J lost 0, with 12 bases in between. This CDR3 region has 16 residues. CDR3 DNA: TGTGCCTGGAGTGTAGGGAGGTCGAGCTCCTACAATGAGCAGTTCTTC. It specifies CAWSVGRSSSYNEQFF.

The chain couples TRBV5-1 to TRBJ1-6, with a weak D call TRBD1 (6 bases). This CDR3 is 15 amino acids long. V was shortened by 0 bases and J by 9 bases, with 13 bases between the two germline ends. Germline CDR1 is SGHRS and CDR2 is YFSETQ. CDR3 nucleotides: TGCGCCAGCAGCTTGGGGCAGGGGCCTCTTTCACCCCTCCACTTT. Translated: CASSLGQGPLSPLHF. The variable domain in full, completed from reference TRBV5-1 and TRBJ1-6, reads KAGVTQTPRYLIKTRGQQVTLSCSPISGHRSVSWYQQTPGQGLQFLFEYFSETQRNKGNFPGRFSGRQFSNSRSEMNVSTLELGDSALYLCASSLGQGPLSPLHFGNGTRLTVT.

The chain has TRBV5-4 and TRBJ2-7, with D tentatively TRBD1 (5 bases). The germline V and J ends were trimmed by 4 bases and 1 base, with 15 bases remaining between them. The germline gives CDR1 SGHNT, CDR2 YYREEE (reference sequence). This CDR3 has 15 amino acids. CDR3 sequence (DNA): TGTGCCAGCAGCGCAGGACATGACGTTTCCTACGAGCAGTACTTC. It specifies CASSAGHDVSYEQYF. The variable domain in full, with the rest retrieved from reference TRBV5-4 and TRBJ2-7, is ETGVTQSPTHLIKTRGQQVTLRCSSQSGHNTVSWYQQALGQGPQFIFQYYREEENGRGNFPPRFSGLQFPNYSSELNVNALELDDSALYLCASSAGHDVSYEQYFGPGTRLTVT.

Concerning this clone: This same CDR3 is encoded by further DNA sequences in the sample. The chain uses TRBV27 and TRBJ1-1; D perhaps matches TRBD1 (5 bases). Trimming pared 7 bases from V and 4 bases from J, leaving 7 bases between. This CDR3 has 11 amino acids. The germline CDR1 and CDR2 sequences are MNHEY and SMNVEV (reference sequence). CDR3 region: CASTGGTEAFF. The CDR3 nucleotides are TGTGCCAGCACCGGGGGCACTGAAGCTTTCTTT.

The chain uses TRBV5-1 and TRBJ2-7; 9 positions agree with TRBD1. The CDR3 length is 15 residues. Germline CDR1 is SGHRS and CDR2 is YFSETQ. J was trimmed by 1 base and V by 4 bases; bases with no gene match: 6. In nucleotides, the CDR3 is TGCGCCAGCAGCCGGATGGGACAGGGATCCTACGAGCAGTACTTC. Its translation: CASSRMGQGSYEQYF.

The chain couples TRBV7-9 to TRBJ1-1; 8 positions match TRBD1. The germline gives CDR1 SEHNR, CDR2 FQNEAQ (reference sequence). This CDR3 has 16 amino acids. Trimming at V came to 7 bases and at J to 6 bases, leaving 16 bases not matched to a gene. The CDR3 loop is CASNTGTGGGYPEAFF. CDR3 bases: TGTGCCAGCAACACCGGGACAGGCGGCGGATACCCTGAAGCTTTCTTT.

The chain is built from TRBV6-5 and TRBJ1-2; 7 bases map to TRBD1. The CDR3 runs to 15 residues. Germline trimming cut 6 bases from V and 2 bases from J; bases unmatched to any gene: 9. Germline CDR1 MNHEY, CDR2 SVGAGI. CDR3 sequence reads: CASRYHRGSNYGYTF. The CDR3 DNA reads as TGTGCCAGCAGATACCACAGGGGAAGCAACTATGGCTACACCTTC.

The gene calls are TRBV5-1 and TRBJ2-3; D perhaps matches TRBD2 (5 bases). This CDR3 spans 16 amino acids. CDR1 and CDR2 from the germline V gene are SGHRS and YFSETQ. V lost 1 base, J lost 3 bases, and 15 bases lay in between. The CDR3 protein is CASSLILVGTTDTQYF. The CDR3 bases are TGCGCCAGCAGCTTGATACTAGTAGGAACAACAGATACGCAGTATTTT.